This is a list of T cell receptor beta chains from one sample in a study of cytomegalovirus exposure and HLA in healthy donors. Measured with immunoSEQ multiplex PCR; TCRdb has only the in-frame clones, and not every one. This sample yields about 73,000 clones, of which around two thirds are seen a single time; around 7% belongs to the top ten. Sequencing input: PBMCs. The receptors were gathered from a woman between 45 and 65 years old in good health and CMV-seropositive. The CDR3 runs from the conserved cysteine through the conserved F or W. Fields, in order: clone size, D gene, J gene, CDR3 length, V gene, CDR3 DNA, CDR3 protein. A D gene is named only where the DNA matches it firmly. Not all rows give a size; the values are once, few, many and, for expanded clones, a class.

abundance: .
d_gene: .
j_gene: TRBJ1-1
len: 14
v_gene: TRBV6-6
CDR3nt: TGTGCCAGCAGTTACTCGATGTTGGAGAATGAAGCTTTCTTT
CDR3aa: CASSYSMLENEAFF

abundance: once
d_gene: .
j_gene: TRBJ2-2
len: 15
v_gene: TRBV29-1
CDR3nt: TGCAGCGTTGTTGCTGCGGGGGCGGGCACCGGGGAGCTGTTTTTT
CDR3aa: CSVVAAGAGTGELFF

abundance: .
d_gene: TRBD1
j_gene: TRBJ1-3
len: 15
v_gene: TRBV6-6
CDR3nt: TGTGCCAGCAGCATCGGGACAGGGTCTGGAAACACCATATATTTT
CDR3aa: CASSIGTGSGNTIYF

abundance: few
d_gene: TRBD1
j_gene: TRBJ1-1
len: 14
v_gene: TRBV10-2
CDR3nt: TGCGCCAGCAGCACAGGGGGTGGTAACACTGAAGCTTTCTTT
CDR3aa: CASSTGGGNTEAFF

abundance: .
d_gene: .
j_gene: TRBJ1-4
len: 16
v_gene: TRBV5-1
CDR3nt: TGCGCCAGCAGCTTGGAACAGGTTGGAACTAATGAAAAACTGTTTTTT
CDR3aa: CASSLEQVGTNEKLFF

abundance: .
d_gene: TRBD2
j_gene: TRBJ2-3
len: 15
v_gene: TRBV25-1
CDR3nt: TGTGCCAGCAGTCCGGGGGGACCACACACAGATACGCAGTATTTT
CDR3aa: CASSPGGPHTDTQYF

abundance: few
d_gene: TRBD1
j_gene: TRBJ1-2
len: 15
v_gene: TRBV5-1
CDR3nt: TGCGCCAGCAGCTGGGGACAGCAGAAGCGGTATGGCTACACCTTC
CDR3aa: CASSWGQQKRYGYTF

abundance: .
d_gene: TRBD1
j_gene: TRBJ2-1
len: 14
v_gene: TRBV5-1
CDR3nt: TGCGCCAGCAGCTTAGACAGGGAAGAGGGTGAGCAGTTCTTC
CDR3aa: CASSLDREEGEQFF

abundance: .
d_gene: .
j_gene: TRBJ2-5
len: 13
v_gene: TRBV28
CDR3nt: TGTGCCAGCAGTTCAGGGGAGTTGGTGACCCAGTACTTC
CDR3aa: CASSSGELVTQYF

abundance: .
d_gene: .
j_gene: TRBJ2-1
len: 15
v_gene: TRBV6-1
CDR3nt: TGTGCCAGCAGTGAGGGCGGGGGCCGCTACAATGAGCAGTTCTTC
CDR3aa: CASSEGGGRYNEQFF

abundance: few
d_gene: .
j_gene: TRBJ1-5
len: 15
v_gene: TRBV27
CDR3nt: TGTGCCAGCAGCGGGGGGGATTTCGGGGGACAGCCCCAGCATTTT
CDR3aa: CASSGGDFGGQPQHF

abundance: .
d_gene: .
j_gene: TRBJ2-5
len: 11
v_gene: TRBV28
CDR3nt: TGTGCCAGCAGTTTAGATGGGACTCAGTACTTC
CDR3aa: CASSLDGTQYF

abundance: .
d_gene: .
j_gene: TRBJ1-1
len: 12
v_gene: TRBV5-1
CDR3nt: TGCGCCAGCAGCTTTAGAGGGTCACAAGCTTTCTTT
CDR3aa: CASSFRGSQAFF

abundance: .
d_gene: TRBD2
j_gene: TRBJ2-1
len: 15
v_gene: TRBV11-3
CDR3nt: TGTGCCAGCAGCTCGGACGGGGGGATATTCGATGAGCAGTTCTTC
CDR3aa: CASSSDGGIFDEQFF

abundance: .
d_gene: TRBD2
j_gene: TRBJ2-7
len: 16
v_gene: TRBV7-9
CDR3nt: TGTGCCAGCAGCCCCGACTGGGGGGGGATCGGGTACGAGCAGTACTTC
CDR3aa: CASSPDWGGIGYEQYF

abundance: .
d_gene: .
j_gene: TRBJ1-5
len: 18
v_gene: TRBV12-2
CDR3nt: TGTGCAAGTCGCTTAGCACCAAGGAGTGAACCACGCAATCAGCCCCAGCATTTT
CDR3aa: CASRLAPRSEPRNQPQHF

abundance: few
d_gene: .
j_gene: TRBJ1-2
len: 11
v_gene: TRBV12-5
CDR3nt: TGTGCTAGTTTGCCCCTCTCTAGCTACACCTTC
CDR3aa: CASLPLSSYTF

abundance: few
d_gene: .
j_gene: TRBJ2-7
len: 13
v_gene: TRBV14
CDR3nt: TGTGCCAGCAGCGGGGCTTCGTTTTGGAAGCAGTACTTC
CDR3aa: CASSGASFWKQYF

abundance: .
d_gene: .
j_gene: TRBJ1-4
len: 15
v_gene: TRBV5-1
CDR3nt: TGCGCCAGCAGCTTGATGGGGGCAGATAATGAAAAACTGTTTTTT
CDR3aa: CASSLMGADNEKLFF

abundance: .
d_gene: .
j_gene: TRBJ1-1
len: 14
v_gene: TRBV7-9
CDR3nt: TGTGCCAGCAGCTCCCCGGGAGGGAACACTGAAGCTTTCTTT
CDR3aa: CASSSPGGNTEAFF

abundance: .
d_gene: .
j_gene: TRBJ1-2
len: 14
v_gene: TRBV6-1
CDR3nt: TGTGCCAGCAGAACAGGGCCTTCTAACTATGGCTACACCTTC
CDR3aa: CASRTGPSNYGYTF

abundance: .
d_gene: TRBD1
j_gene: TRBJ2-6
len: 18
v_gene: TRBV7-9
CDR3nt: TGTGCTAGCAGCTTTAGTCCGGGACAGGGGCGCGGGGCCAACGTCCTGACTTTC
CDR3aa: CASSFSPGQGRGANVLTF

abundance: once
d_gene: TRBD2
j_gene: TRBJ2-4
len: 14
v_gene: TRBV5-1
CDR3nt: TGCGCCAGCAGGGATAGCGGGGGGTGGAACATTCAGTACTTC
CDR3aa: CASRDSGGWNIQYF

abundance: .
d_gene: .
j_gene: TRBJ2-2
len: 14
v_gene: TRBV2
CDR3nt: TGTGCCAGCACCCCTAGGCGGTTCACCGGGGAGCTGTTTTTT
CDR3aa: CASTPRRFTGELFF

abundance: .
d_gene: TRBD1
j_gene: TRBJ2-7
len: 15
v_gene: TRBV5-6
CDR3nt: TGTGCCAGCAGCCCGGACAGGGATTTCAGCTACGAGCAGTACTTC
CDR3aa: CASSPDRDFSYEQYF

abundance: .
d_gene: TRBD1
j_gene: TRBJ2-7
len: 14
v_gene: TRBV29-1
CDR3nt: TGCAGCGTTGAGGGGACAGGAAACCCCTACGAGCAGTACTTC
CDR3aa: CSVEGTGNPYEQYF

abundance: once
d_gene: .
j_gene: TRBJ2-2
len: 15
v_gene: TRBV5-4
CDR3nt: TGTGCCAGCAGCTTGGACAGGGTGGGGGCCGGGGAGCTGTTTTTT
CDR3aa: CASSLDRVGAGELFF

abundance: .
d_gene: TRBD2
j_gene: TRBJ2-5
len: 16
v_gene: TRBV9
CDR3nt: TGTGCCAGCAGCGTCCCCTTTGGGGGGGGTATGGAGACCCAGTACTTC
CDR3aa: CASSVPFGGGMETQYF

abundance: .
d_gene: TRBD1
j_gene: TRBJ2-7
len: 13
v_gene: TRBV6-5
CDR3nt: TGTGCCAGCAGAAGAACAGGGGCGTACGAGCAGTACTTC
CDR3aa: CASRRTGAYEQYF

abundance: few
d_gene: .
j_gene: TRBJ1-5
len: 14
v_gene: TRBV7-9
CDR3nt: TGTGCCAGCAGCTCTGGGACTTTATCTCAGCCCCAGCATTTT
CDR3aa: CASSSGTLSQPQHF

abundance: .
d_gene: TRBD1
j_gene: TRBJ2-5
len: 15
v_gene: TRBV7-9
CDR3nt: TGTGCCAGCAGCTTTAATATTCAGGGGGCAGAGACCCAGTACTTC
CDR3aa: CASSFNIQGAETQYF

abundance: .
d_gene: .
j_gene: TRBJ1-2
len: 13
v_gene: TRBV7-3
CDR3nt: TGTGCCAGCAGCTCCGGGGTAAACTATGGCTACACCTTC
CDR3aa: CASSSGVNYGYTF

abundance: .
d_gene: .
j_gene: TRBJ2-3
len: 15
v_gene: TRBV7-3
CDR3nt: TGTGCCAGCAGCTTAAATCCCCAAAGCCCAGATACGCAGTATTTT
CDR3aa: CASSLNPQSPDTQYF

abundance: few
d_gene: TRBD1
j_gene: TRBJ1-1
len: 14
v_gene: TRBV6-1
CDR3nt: TGTGCCAGCAGTGAGGGACAGGAGAGCACTGAAGCTTTCTTT
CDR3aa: CASSEGQESTEAFF

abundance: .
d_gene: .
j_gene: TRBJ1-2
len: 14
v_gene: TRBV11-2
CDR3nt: TGTGCCAGCAGCTTGAATCGGGGGGACTATGGCTACACCTTC
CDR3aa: CASSLNRGDYGYTF

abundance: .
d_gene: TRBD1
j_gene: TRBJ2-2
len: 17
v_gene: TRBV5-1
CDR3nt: TGCGCCAGCAGCTTGGCGACAGGGGGCCCCAACACCGGGGAGCTGTTTTTT
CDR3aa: CASSLATGGPNTGELFF

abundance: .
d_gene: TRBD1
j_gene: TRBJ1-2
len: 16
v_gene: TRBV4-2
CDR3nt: TGTGCCAGCAGCCAAGGGAACACAGGGGACCTCTTTGGCTACACCTTC
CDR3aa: CASSQGNTGDLFGYTF

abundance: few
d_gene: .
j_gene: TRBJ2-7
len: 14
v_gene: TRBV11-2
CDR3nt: TGTGCCAGCAGCTTACTTATAGGGGCCCACGAGCAGTACTTC
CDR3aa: CASSLLIGAHEQYF

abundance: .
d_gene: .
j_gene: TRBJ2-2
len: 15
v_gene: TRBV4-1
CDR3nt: TGCGCCAGCAGGGATATCAGGGGATGGACCGGGGAGCTGTTTTTT
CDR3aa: CASRDIRGWTGELFF

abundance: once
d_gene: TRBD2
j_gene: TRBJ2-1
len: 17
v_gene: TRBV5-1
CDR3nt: TGCGCCAGCAGCCCCGGGACTAGCGGGGGGGCCATCAATGAGCAGTTCTTC
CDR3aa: CASSPGTSGGAINEQFF

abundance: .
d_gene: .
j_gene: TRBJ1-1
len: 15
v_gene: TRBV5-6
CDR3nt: TGTGCCAGCAGCGGAATACCCGACGGGGACACTGAAGCTTTCTTT
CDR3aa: CASSGIPDGDTEAFF

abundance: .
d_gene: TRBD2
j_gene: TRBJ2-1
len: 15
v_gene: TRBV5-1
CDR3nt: TGCGCCAGTCAACTAGCGGGGGGTTCCTACAATGAGCAGTTCTTC
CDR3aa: CASQLAGGSYNEQFF

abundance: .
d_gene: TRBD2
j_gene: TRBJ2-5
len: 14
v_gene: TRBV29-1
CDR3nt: TGCAGCGACGTAGCGGGGGCCGGTGGGGAGACCCAGTACTTC
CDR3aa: CSDVAGAGGETQYF

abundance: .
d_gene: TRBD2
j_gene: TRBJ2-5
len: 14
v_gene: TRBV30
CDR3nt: TGTGCAAGGAATAGCGGGGGGGCGGTAGAGACCCAGTACTTC
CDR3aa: CARNSGGAVETQYF

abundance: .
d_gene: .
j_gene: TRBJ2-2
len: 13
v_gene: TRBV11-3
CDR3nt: TGTGCCAGCAGCGCTCAGGGGACCGGGGAGCTGTTTTTT
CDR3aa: CASSAQGTGELFF

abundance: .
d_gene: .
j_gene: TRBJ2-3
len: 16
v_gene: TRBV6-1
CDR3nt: TGTGCCAGCAGTGAAGTCACGGGCGGGGGCGGAGATACGCAGTATTTT
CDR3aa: CASSEVTGGGGDTQYF

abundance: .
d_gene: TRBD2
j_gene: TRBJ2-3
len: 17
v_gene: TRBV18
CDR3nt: TGTGCCAGCTCACCACTCCCACCGGGACTAGAGTTAGATACGCAGTATTTT
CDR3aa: CASSPLPPGLELDTQYF

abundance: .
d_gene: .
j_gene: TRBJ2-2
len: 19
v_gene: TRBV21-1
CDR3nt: TGTGCCAGCAGCAAACTATGGTGGACAGGGTATTCGAACACCGGGGAGCTGTTTTTT
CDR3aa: CASSKLWWTGYSNTGELFF

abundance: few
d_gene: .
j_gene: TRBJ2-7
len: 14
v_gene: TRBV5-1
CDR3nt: TGCGCCAGCAGCACCTCGACGGGTTCCCTCGAGCAGTACTTC
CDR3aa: CASSTSTGSLEQYF

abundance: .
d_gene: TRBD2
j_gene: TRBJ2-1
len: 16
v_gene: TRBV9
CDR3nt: TGTGCCAGCAGCGAGCAGCGGGGGAACCCCTACAATGAGCAGTTCTTC
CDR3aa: CASSEQRGNPYNEQFF

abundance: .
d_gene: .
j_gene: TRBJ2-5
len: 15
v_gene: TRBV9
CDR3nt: TGTGCCAGCAGCCTCGCCGGGATTCGATGGGAGACCCAGTACTTC
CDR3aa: CASSLAGIRWETQYF

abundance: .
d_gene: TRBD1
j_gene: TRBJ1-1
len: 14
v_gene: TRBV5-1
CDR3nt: TGCGCCAGCAGCCCCCGGACAGGGTTGGCTGAAGCTTTCTTT
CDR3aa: CASSPRTGLAEAFF

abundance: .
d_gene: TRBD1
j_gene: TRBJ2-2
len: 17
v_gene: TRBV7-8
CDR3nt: TGTGCCAGCAGCTTAGACGGGACAGGGGGCTACACCGGGGAGCTGTTTTTT
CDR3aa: CASSLDGTGGYTGELFF

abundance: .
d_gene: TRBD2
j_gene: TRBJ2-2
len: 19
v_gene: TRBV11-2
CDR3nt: TGTGCCAGCAGCGTGGGGGGTAGCGGGGGGGCCCTTGACACCGGGGAGCTGTTTTTT
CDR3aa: CASSVGGSGGALDTGELFF

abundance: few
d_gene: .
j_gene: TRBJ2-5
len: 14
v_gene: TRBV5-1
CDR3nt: TGCGCCAGCAGCCTTAGGACAAATCAAGAGACCCAGTACTTC
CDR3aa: CASSLRTNQETQYF

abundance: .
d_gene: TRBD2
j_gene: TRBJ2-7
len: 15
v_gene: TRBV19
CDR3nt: TGTGCCAGTAGTAGTACTCGTAGCGGGATTTACGAGCAGTACTTC
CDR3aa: CASSSTRSGIYEQYF

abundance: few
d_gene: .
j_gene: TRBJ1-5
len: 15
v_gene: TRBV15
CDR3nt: TGTGCCACCAGCAGAGATAAAGGGGTATGGCAGCCCCAGCATTTT
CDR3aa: CATSRDKGVWQPQHF

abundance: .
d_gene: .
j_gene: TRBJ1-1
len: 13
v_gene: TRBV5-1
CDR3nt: TGCGCCACCAACAGGGAGGGGGACACTGAAGCTTTCTTT
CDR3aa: CATNREGDTEAFF